This T cell receptor beta chain was obtained from a study of tumor-infiltrating lymphocytes in primary liver carcinoma (dated by TCRdb to 2016 to 2017). Background for the entire study: Surgical resection was performed in China between November 2015 and early 2016 on about 5 patients with histopathologically diagnosed primary liver carcinoma. Of the five patients (three men and two women, aged 30 to 69 years), four had hepatocellular carcinoma and one had combined HCC and intrahepatic cholangiocarcinoma. A total of roughly 35 specimens from 5 patients, comprising some 25 tumor regions, 5 adjacent noncancerous liver tissues and 5 peripheral blood samples, were covered by TCRbeta repertoire sequencing. Each sample produced roughly 3.65 to 7.13 million productive TCRbeta reads, and read depth showed no significant difference between tissue types. The five patients had tumors of stage T1-T3 N0M0, with maximum diameters ranging from roughly 4.2 to 11 cm. TCRbeta repertoire sequencing, expression microarrays and whole-exome sequencing were combined in the study across five regions of each liver tumor, with adjacent normal tissue and blood also included. Repertoires from technical replicates were highly reproducible, with mean shared-clone rates around 0.89 and correlation coefficients above 0.95.

Reading the germline V gene gives CDR1 SQVTM and CDR2 ANQGSEA. The CDR3 goes from the cysteine to the phenylalanine over 11 residues. The read is trimmed to its CDR3 DNA, 33 bases read in frame from base 1. V drops 4 bases and J drops 4 bases, leaving 7 bases in between. Starting from roughly 500 ng total RNA, TCRbeta-specific cDNA was produced by reverse transcription with a constant-region primer and ProtoScript II reverse transcriptase. TCRbeta libraries were built with three nested multiplex PCR rounds, a slightly modified ARM-PCR procedure. Each of the first two PCR rounds ran for nine to ten cycles and used multiplex TRBV1-TRBV30 forward primers together with a Cbeta reverse primer. A final 25-cycle PCR with Deep VentR polymerase added sample barcodes and Illumina adapters. Before sequencing, amplicons between 200 and 500 bp were purified from gel using a QIAquick gel extraction kit. TCRbeta amplicons were sequenced on an Illumina HiSeq 2500 with 250-bp paired-end reads. The study's processing was this. To recover full CDR3 sequences, reads were quality-trimmed using Trimmomatic v0.33 and paired reads were then merged using FLASH v1.2.11. V, D and J germline segments were assigned to the rearranged TCRbeta sequences by MiGEC v1.2.1b. Clonotype statistics and Shannon-Wiener diversity indices were calculated with VDJtools v1.0.0. To cut down on sampling bias, every analysis after diversity analysis relied on just the 250 most abundant clonotypes from each sample. TCRdb applied fastp at Q25 and MiXCR to the public reads, then kept only in-frame beta chains. One record per CDR3 amino acid sequence lists the most common genes and DNA. These V and J calls are TCRdb output, not the study's own analysis. This sample is represented by some 320,000 distinct CDR3 sequences; roughly two thirds of them were singletons. Roughly 9% of the sample comes from the top ten.

Findings and caveats that apply to the study as a whole: Consistent with antigen-driven expansion, pairs of tumor regions showed higher repertoire overlap (mean roughly 36%) than either tumor-adjacent pairs (about 17%) or tumor-blood pairs (roughly 15%). Because only the TCR beta chain was sequenced and unpaired alpha chains were not captured, true repertoire diversity is likely underestimated. Comparison of CD4+ and CD8+ T cell repertoires was precluded by the use of bulk unsorted samples. Compared with blood, tumors had a significantly larger share of the repertoire taken up by the top 250 clones (p = 0.039). With just five or six patients in the study, the authors point out that the findings should be validated in a larger study.

Blood RNA was extracted from unsorted whole blood with TRIzol reagent; germline DNA came from the DNeasy Blood & Tissue kit. Chronic HBV infection was present in the patients, and the patients were treatment-naive at sampling. Before surgery, 4 to 5 milliliters of peripheral blood were collected into K2EDTA tubes. At least ten counts were recorded for this clonotype. The antigen it binds to is not known. Nothing much larger sits one base from this clone, and base qualities are not available. The V and J segments used are TRBV29-1 and TRBJ1-1; the D gene cannot be resolved reliably. The sequence was collected from a man aged 35 to 55 with primary liver carcinoma and hepatitis B virus infection. Sequencing was done on a sample of peripheral blood. The CDR3 in this case is CSVATGTEAFF. The nucleotide sequence reads as follows: TGCAGCGTTGCCACCGGCACTGAAGCTTTCTTT.